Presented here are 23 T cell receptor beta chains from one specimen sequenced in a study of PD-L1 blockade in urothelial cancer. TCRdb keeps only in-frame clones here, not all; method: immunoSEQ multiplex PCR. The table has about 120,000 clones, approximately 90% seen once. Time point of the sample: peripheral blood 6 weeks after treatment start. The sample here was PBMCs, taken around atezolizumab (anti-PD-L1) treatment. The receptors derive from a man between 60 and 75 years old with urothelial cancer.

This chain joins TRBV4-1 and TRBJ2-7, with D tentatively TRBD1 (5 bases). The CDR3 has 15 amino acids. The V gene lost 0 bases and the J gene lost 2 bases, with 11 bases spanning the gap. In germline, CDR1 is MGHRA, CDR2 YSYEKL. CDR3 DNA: TGCGCCAGCAGCCAAGAAACAGTGGGGCCCTACGAGCAGTACTTC. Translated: CASSQETVGPYEQYF.

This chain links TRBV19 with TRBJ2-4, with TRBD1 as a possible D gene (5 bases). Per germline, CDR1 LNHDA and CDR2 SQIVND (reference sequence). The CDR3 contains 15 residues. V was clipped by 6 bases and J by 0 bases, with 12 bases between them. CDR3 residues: CASRPVDRAKNIQYF. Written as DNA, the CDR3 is TGTGCCAGTAGACCGGTAGACAGAGCCAAAAACATTCAGTACTTC.

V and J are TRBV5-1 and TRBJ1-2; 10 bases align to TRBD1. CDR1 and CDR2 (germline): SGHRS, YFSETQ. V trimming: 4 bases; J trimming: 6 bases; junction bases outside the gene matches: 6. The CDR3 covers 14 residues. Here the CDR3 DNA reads TGCGCCAGCAGCGCCGGGACAGGGGAGGATGGCTACACCTTC. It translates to CASSAGTGEDGYTF.

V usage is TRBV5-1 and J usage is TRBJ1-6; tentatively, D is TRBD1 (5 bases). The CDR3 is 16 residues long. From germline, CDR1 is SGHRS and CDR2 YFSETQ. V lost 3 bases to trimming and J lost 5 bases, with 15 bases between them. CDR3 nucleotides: TGCGCCAGCAGCTCACAGGCAGCTCTAAATAATTCACCCCTCCACTTT. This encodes CASSSQAALNNSPLHF.

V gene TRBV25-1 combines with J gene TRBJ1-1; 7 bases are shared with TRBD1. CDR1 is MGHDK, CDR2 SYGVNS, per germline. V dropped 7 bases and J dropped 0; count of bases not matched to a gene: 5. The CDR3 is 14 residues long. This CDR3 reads CASTGQILNTEAFF. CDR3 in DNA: TGTGCCAGCACGGGACAGATATTGAACACTGAAGCTTTCTTT.

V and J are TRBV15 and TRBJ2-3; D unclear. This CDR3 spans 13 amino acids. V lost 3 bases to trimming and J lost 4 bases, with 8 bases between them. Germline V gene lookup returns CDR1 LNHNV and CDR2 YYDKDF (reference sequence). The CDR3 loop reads CATSSNYPDTQYF. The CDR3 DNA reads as TGTGCCACCAGCAGCAACTACCCAGATACGCAGTATTTT.

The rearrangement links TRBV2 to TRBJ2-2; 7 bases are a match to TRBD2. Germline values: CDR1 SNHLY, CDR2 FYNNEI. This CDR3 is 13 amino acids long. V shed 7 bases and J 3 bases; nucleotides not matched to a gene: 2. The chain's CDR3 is CASTLADTGELFF. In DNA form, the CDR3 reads TGTGCCAGCACCCTAGCGGACACCGGGGAGCTGTTTTTT.

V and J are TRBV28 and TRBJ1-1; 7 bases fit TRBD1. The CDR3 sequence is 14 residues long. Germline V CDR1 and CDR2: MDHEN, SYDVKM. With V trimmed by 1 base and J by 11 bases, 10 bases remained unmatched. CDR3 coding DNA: TGTGCCAGCAGTTTATCAGGACAGGTCAGTCGGGCTTTCTTT. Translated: CASSLSGQVSRAFF.

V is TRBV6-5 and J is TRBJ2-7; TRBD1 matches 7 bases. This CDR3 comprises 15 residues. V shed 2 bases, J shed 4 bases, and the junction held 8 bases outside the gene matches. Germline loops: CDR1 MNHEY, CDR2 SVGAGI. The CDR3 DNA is TGTGCCAGCAGTTACGACAGGGTTCCCTGGTACGAGCAGTACTTC. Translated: CASSYDRVPWYEQYF.

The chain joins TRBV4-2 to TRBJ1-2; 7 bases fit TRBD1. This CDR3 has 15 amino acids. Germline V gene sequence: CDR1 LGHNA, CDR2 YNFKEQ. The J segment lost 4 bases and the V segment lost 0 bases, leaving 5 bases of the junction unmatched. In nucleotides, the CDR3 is TGTGCCAGCAGCCAAGACAGGGGGTCGGCCTATGGCTACACCTTC. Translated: CASSQDRGSAYGYTF.

The CDR3 nucleotides read TGTGCCAGCAGTTCGGACGGGACACGGCCTTTCTTT. Translated, it gives CASSSDGTRPFF. The V and J genes are TRBV28 and TRBJ1-1; possibly TRBD1 for D (6 bases). Trimming removed 4 bases at V and 12 bases at J, with 15 bases between. The CDR3 runs to 12 residues. CDR1 MDHEN and CDR2 SYDVKM come from the germline V gene.

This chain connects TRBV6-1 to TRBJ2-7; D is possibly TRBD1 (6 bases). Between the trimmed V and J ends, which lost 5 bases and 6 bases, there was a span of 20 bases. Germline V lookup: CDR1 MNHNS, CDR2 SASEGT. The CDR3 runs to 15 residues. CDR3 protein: CASSISGTLLGEQYF. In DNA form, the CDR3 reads TGTGCCAGCAGTATCTCCGGGACACTGCTCGGCGAGCAGTACTTC.

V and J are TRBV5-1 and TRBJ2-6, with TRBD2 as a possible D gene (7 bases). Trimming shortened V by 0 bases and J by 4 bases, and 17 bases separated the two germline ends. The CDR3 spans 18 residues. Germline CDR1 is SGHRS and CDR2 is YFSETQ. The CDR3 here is CASSLATGGPAGANVLTF. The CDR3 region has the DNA TGCGCCAGCAGCTTGGCAACGGGGGGCCCGGCCGGGGCCAACGTCCTGACTTTC.

DNA of the CDR3: TGTGCCAGCAGTTCCACCCGGACAGACATGAACACTGAAGCTTTCTTT. Amino acids: CASSSTRTDMNTEAFF. The rearrangement links TRBV6-6 to TRBJ1-1, with D perhaps matching TRBD1 (6 bases). Trimming took 4 bases from V and 0 from J, leaving 15 bases between them. Germline V gene sequence: CDR1 MNHNY, CDR2 SVGAGI (reference sequence). The CDR3 has 16 residues.

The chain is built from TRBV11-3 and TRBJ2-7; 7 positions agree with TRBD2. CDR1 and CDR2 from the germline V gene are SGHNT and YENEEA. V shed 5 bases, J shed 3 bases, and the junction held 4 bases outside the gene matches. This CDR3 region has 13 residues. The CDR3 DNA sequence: TGTGCCAGCAGCCCAGGGACTAACTACGAGCAGTACTTC. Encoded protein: CASSPGTNYEQYF.

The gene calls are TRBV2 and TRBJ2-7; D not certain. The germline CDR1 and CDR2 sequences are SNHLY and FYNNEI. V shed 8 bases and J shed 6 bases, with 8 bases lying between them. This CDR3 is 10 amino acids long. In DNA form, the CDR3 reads TGTGCCAGCGCGATCTTCGAGCAGTACTTC. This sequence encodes CASAIFEQYF.

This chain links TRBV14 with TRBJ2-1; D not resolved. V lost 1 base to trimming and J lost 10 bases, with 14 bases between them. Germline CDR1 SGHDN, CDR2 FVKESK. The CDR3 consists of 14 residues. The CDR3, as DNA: TGTGCCAGCAGCCAAGGACTGGGTTCACTGGAGCAGTTCTTC. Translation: CASSQGLGSLEQFF.

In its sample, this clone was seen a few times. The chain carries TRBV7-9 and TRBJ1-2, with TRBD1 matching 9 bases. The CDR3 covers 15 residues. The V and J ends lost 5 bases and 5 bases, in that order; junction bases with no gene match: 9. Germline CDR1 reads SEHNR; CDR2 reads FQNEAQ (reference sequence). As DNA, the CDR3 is TGTGCCAGCAGCCAATGGGACAGGGATGAATATGGCTACACCTTC. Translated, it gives CASSQWDRDEYGYTF.

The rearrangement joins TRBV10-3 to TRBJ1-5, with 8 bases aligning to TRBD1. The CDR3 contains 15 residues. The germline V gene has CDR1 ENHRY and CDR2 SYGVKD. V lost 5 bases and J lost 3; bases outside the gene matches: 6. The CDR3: CAISPGTGNNQPQHF. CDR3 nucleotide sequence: TGTGCCATCAGTCCCGGGACAGGAAACAATCAGCCCCAGCATTTT.

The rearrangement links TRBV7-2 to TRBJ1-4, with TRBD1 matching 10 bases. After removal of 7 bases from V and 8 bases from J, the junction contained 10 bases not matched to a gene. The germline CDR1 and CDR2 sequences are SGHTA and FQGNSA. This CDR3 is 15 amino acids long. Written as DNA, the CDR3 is TGTGCCAGCACCCCAGCCTGGACAGGGGGGGAAAAACTGTTTTTT. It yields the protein CASTPAWTGGEKLFF.

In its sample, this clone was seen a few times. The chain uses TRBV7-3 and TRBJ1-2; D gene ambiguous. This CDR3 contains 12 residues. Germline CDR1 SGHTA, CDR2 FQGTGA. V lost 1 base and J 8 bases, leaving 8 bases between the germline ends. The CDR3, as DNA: TGTGCCAGCAGCTTAAACGGGAGGGGCTACACCTTC. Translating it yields CASSLNGRGYTF.

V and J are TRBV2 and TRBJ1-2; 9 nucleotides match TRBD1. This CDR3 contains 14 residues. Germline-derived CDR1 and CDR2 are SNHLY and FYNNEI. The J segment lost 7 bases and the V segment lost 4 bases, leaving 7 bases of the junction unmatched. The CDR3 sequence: CASSGVTGGGGYTF. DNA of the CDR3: TGTGCCAGCAGTGGTGTAACAGGGGGCGGTGGCTACACCTTC. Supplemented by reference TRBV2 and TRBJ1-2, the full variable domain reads EPEVTQTPSHQVTQMGQEVILRCVPISNHLYFYWYRQILGQKVEFLVSFYNNEISEKSEIFDDQFSVERPDGSNFTLKIRSTKLEDSAMYFCASSGVTGGGGYTFGSGTRLTVV.

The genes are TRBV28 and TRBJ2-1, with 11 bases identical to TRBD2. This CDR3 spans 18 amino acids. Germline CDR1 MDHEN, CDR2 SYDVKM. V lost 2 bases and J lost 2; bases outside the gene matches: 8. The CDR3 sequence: CASSLVAGGLVAYNEQFF. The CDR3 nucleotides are TGTGCCAGCAGTTTAGTAGCGGGAGGGCTAGTTGCCTACAATGAGCAGTTCTTC.